One sample yielded the 10 T cell receptor beta chains listed below, sequenced in a study of blood T cell repertoires in COVID-19. Using immunoSEQ multiplex PCR, the repertoire was profiled, and TCRdb retains in-frame clones only, with some absent. The sample has hundreds of thousands of clones, 90% seen once. The sequencing sample was made of PBMCs or T cells enriched from blood (not recorded which). The receptors here all came from a man aged 30 to 39 who had been exposed to COVID-19.

The gene calls are TRBV12-3 or TRBV12-4 and TRBJ2-7; TRBD2 might be the D (6 bases). This CDR3 is built from 12 residues. Trimming took off 6 bases at V and 6 bases at J, with 12 bases between the two ends. The CDR3 reads CASSILASEQYF. The CDR3 DNA sequence: TGTGCCAGCAGCATACTAGCATCCGAGCAGTACTTC.

This sequence joins TRBV28 and TRBJ1-4; D gene ambiguous. Germline lookup yields CDR1 MDHEN and CDR2 SYDVKM. Trimming cost V 6 bases and J 6 bases, with 14 bases left between them. There are 14 residues in the CDR3. This CDR3 reads CASSLSGSDEKLFF. The DNA for the CDR3 is TGTGCCAGCAGCCTATCCGGTTCGGATGAAAAACTGTTTTTT.

Concerning this clone: At one of its ends the junction is not consistent with the germline gene, which may arise from a read error. The rearrangement links TRBV9 to TRBJ2-1; TRBD2 might be the D (6 bases). Per germline, CDR1 SGDLS and CDR2 YYNGEE. The CDR3 extends over 15 amino acids. In nucleotides, the CDR3 is TGTGCCAGCAGCGAGGAGGGCAATGTCTACGATGAGCAGTTCTTC. Its protein product is CASSEEGNVYDEQFF.

The chain couples TRBV29-1 to TRBJ1-2, with a possible D match to TRBD1 (5 bases). Germline V gene lookup returns CDR1 SQVTM and CDR2 ANQGSEA. Trimming removed 3 bases at V and 2 bases at J, with 13 bases between. The length of the CDR3 is 14 residues. CDR3 DNA: TGCAGCGTTGATAGCCAGGGCCCCAACTATGGCTACACCTTC. This codes for CSVDSQGPNYGYTF.

A few counts support this clone. The chain couples TRBV5-1 to TRBJ2-7; TRBD2 aligns across 12 bases. CDR1 and CDR2 (germline): SGHRS, YFSETQ. The CDR3 runs to 18 residues. V lost 4 bases and J lost 2; bases outside the gene matches: 13. The CDR3 sequence is CASSPQIRTSGGPYEQYF. The CDR3 nucleotides read TGCGCCAGCAGCCCCCAGATTCGAACTAGCGGGGGGCCCTACGAGCAGTACTTC.

This sequence joins TRBV9 and TRBJ1-1; TRBD1 agrees at 7 bases. This CDR3 comprises 14 residues. With 0 bases clipped from V and 6 bases from J, the junction kept 5 bases outside the gene matches. In germline, CDR1 is SGDLS, CDR2 YYNGEE. The CDR3 DNA sequence: TGTGCCAGCAGCGTAGGGGGGGACAGCTCTGAAGCTTTCTTT. This sequence encodes CASSVGGDSSEAFF.

The chain has TRBV25-1 and TRBJ2-2; 8 bases align to TRBD2. The CDR3 consists of 16 residues. Germline V gene sequence: CDR1 MGHDK, CDR2 SYGVNS. The trim removed 1 base at V and 7 bases at J, leaving 8 bases unmatched. The CDR3 reads CASSEWELAGSGELFF. The DNA of the CDR3 is TGTGCCAGCAGTGAATGGGAGTTAGCGGGGAGCGGGGAGCTGTTTTTT.

This sequence joins TRBV6-2 or TRBV6-3 and TRBJ1-5, with D uncertain. This CDR3 has 13 amino acids. Germline V CDR1 and CDR2: MNHEY, SVGEGT. V lost 7 bases, J lost 2 bases, and 9 bases lay in between. The CDR3 DNA sequence: TGTGCCAGCACCCCCTTCGGCAATCAGCCCCAGCATTTT. This sequence encodes CASTPFGNQPQHF.

This chain joins TRBV7-9 and TRBJ2-1; 7 positions agree with TRBD1. This CDR3 contains 15 residues. Germline V gene sequence: CDR1 SEHNR, CDR2 FQNEAQ (reference sequence). V lost 5 bases to trimming and J lost 3 bases; unmatched junction nucleotides: 7. This chain's CDR3 is CASSMSGGNYNEQFF. In DNA form, the CDR3 reads TGTGCCAGCAGCATGTCAGGGGGAAACTACAATGAGCAGTTCTTC.

This CDR3 is CASSARGREAEAFF. CDR3 DNA sequence: TGTGCCAGCAGCGCCAGGGGCCGCGAGGCTGAAGCTTTCTTT. The genes are TRBV2 and TRBJ1-1; D possibly corresponds to TRBD1 (6 bases). Trimming shortened V by 6 bases and J by 6 bases, and 17 bases separated the two germline ends. In germline, CDR1 is SNHLY, CDR2 FYNNEI. This CDR3 contains 14 residues.